Listed below are T cell receptor beta chains from one sample, sequenced in a study of T cells in Graves' hyperthyroidism and ophthalmopathy. TCRdb analysed the multiplex PCR reads with MiXCR anew, one entry per CDR3 protein. Here the sample spans about 400,000 distinct CDR3 sequences, roughly 25% being singletons. The sample consisted of blood. These receptors were obtained from a man aged 50-59 years with Graves' hyperthyroidism. Both conserved end residues are part of each CDR3. Fields, in order: CDR3 protein, CDR3 DNA, J gene, D gene, clone size, V gene. A D gene is named only where the DNA matches it firmly. Clone size is not always given. Where it is, it says once, few, many or a class for expanded clones.

cdr3_aa: CASSYSGDTDTQYF; cdr3_nt: TGTGCCAGCAGTTACTCAGGGGACACAGATACGCAGTATTTT; j_call: TRBJ2-3; d_call: NA; clone_size: few; v_call: TRBV6-5
cdr3_aa: CASSSKEGLARETQYF; cdr3_nt: TGTGCCAGCAGCTCCAAGGAGGGACTAGCGCGTGAGACCCAGTACTTC; j_call: TRBJ2-5; d_call: TRBD2; clone_size: NA; v_call: TRBV7-9
cdr3_aa: CASTGTEEETQYF; cdr3_nt: TGTGCCAGCACCGGGACTGAGGAAGAGACCCAGTACTTC; j_call: TRBJ2-5; d_call: NA; clone_size: NA; v_call: TRBV6-1
cdr3_aa: CSATGMDRAANEQFF; cdr3_nt: TGCAGTGCAACGGGGATGGACAGGGCGGCCAATGAGCAGTTCTTC; j_call: TRBJ2-1; d_call: TRBD1; clone_size: NA; v_call: TRBV20-1
cdr3_aa: CASRQSEAFF; cdr3_nt: TGCGCCAGTAGACAGTCTGAAGCTTTCTTT; j_call: TRBJ1-1; d_call: NA; clone_size: NA; v_call: TRBV10-1
cdr3_aa: CSVAGRPQNTEAFF; cdr3_nt: TGCAGCGTGGCGGGCAGGCCCCAGAACACTGAAGCTTTCTTT; j_call: TRBJ1-1; d_call: NA; clone_size: many; v_call: TRBV29-1
cdr3_aa: CASSPVPGIYEQYF; cdr3_nt: TGCGCCAGCAGCCCAGTACCAGGGATCTACGAGCAGTACTTC; j_call: TRBJ2-7; d_call: NA; clone_size: many; v_call: TRBV5-1
cdr3_aa: CASSRGANTEAFF; cdr3_nt: TGTGCCAGTAGTAGGGGGGCGAACACTGAAGCTTTCTTT; j_call: TRBJ1-1; d_call: NA; clone_size: many; v_call: TRBV19
cdr3_aa: CASRTSGRVHEQYF; cdr3_nt: TGTGCCAGCAGAACTAGCGGGAGAGTCCACGAGCAGTACTTC; j_call: TRBJ2-7; d_call: TRBD2; clone_size: NA; v_call: TRBV11-2
cdr3_aa: CASSQPTGAQYF; cdr3_nt: TGTGCCAGCAGCCAACCGACTGGGGCCCAGTACTTC; j_call: TRBJ2-5; d_call: NA; clone_size: NA; v_call: TRBV12-3/TRBV12-4
cdr3_aa: CASSQGLAGVGEQYF; cdr3_nt: TGTGCCAGCAGCCAAGGACTAGCGGGAGTGGGCGAGCAGTACTTC; j_call: TRBJ2-7; d_call: TRBD2; clone_size: few; v_call: TRBV3-1
cdr3_aa: CASLRSGSYEQYF; cdr3_nt: TGTGCCAGCCTACGTTCAGGGTCCTACGAGCAGTACTTC; j_call: TRBJ2-7; d_call: NA; clone_size: few; v_call: TRBV6-1
cdr3_aa: CASSLGFYSNQPQHF; cdr3_nt: TGTGCCAGCAGCCTGGGTTTTTATAGCAATCAGCCCCAGCATTTT; j_call: TRBJ1-5; d_call: NA; clone_size: few; v_call: TRBV3-1
cdr3_aa: CASGLSNSGRGTYNEQFF; cdr3_nt: TGTGCTAGTGGTTTGTCTAATAGCGGGAGAGGTACCTACAATGAGCAGTTCTTC; j_call: TRBJ2-1; d_call: TRBD2; clone_size: NA; v_call: TRBV12-5
cdr3_aa: CASSYSPAVPYEQYF; cdr3_nt: TGTGCCAGCAGTTACTCCCCAGCGGTACCCTACGAGCAGTACTTC; j_call: TRBJ2-7; d_call: NA; clone_size: NA; v_call: TRBV6-5
cdr3_aa: CASSMRGTHTDTQYF; cdr3_nt: TGTGCCAGTAGTATGAGAGGGACCCACACAGATACGCAGTATTTT; j_call: TRBJ2-3; d_call: NA; clone_size: few; v_call: TRBV19
cdr3_aa: CASFRDGEQFF; cdr3_nt: TGTGCCAGCTTCAGGGACGGGGAGCAGTTCTTC; j_call: TRBJ2-1; d_call: NA; clone_size: many; v_call: TRBV28
cdr3_aa: CASHRARLAGGDEQFF; cdr3_nt: TGTGCCTCCCACCGCGCCAGACTAGCGGGAGGGGATGAGCAGTTCTTC; j_call: TRBJ2-1; d_call: TRBD2; clone_size: many; v_call: TRBV7-2
cdr3_aa: CSVEGQVGYEQYF; cdr3_nt: TGCAGCGTTGAAGGACAGGTTGGCTACGAGCAGTACTTC; j_call: TRBJ2-7; d_call: NA; clone_size: NA; v_call: TRBV29-1
cdr3_aa: CASSWGRNPNYGYTF; cdr3_nt: TGTGCCAGTAGCTGGGGGCGCAACCCTAACTATGGCTACACCTTC; j_call: TRBJ1-2; d_call: NA; clone_size: NA; v_call: TRBV19
cdr3_aa: CASGRLTQNTGELFF; cdr3_nt: TGTGCTAGTGGTCGTCTGACACAGAACACCGGGGAGCTGTTTTTT; j_call: TRBJ2-2; d_call: NA; clone_size: NA; v_call: TRBV12-5
cdr3_aa: CATSGRGLHNEQFF; cdr3_nt: TGTGCCACCAGTGGCAGGGGGCTTCACAATGAGCAGTTCTTC; j_call: TRBJ2-1; d_call: TRBD1; clone_size: NA; v_call: TRBV24-1
cdr3_aa: CASRGTSSYNEQFF; cdr3_nt: TGTGCCAGCCGCGGGACGAGCTCCTACAATGAGCAGTTCTTC; j_call: TRBJ2-1; d_call: NA; clone_size: NA; v_call: TRBV2
cdr3_aa: CAWSRANTEAFF; cdr3_nt: TGTGCCTGGAGTAGGGCGAACACTGAGGCTTTCTTT; j_call: TRBJ1-1; d_call: NA; clone_size: NA; v_call: TRBV30
cdr3_aa: CASSQDPYRELFF; cdr3_nt: TGTGCCAGCAGCCAAGATCCTTACCGGGAGCTGTTTTTT; j_call: TRBJ2-2; d_call: NA; clone_size: few; v_call: TRBV3-1
cdr3_aa: CASRTRTDNEKLFF; cdr3_nt: TGTGCCAGCAGAACGCGGACAGATAATGAAAAACTGTTTTTT; j_call: TRBJ1-4; d_call: NA; clone_size: NA; v_call: TRBV2
cdr3_aa: CAWSVWATYGYTF; cdr3_nt: TGTGCCTGGAGTGTTTGGGCGACCTATGGCTACACCTTC; j_call: TRBJ1-2; d_call: NA; clone_size: NA; v_call: TRBV30
cdr3_aa: CASGLVLGEVTEAFF; cdr3_nt: TGTGCTAGTGGTTTGGTTTTGGGAGAGGTCACTGAAGCTTTCTTT; j_call: TRBJ1-1; d_call: NA; clone_size: NA; v_call: TRBV12-5
cdr3_aa: CASNSVSEAFF; cdr3_nt: TGTGCCAGCAACTCAGTAAGTGAAGCTTTCTTT; j_call: TRBJ1-1; d_call: NA; clone_size: NA; v_call: TRBV6-1
cdr3_aa: CASSLDWLYNEQFF; cdr3_nt: TGTGCCAGCAGCTTGGATTGGCTTTACAATGAGCAGTTCTTC; j_call: TRBJ2-1; d_call: NA; clone_size: few; v_call: TRBV5-4
cdr3_aa: CASSDGGVIRTQYF; cdr3_nt: TGTGCCAGCAGTGACGGGGGAGTTATTCGGACCCAGTACTTC; j_call: TRBJ2-5; d_call: NA; clone_size: many; v_call: TRBV12-3/TRBV12-4
cdr3_aa: CASSVGLGLAGANEQYF; cdr3_nt: TGTGCCAGCAGCGTAGGTCTGGGACTAGCGGGAGCTAACGAGCAGTACTTC; j_call: TRBJ2-7; d_call: TRBD2; clone_size: NA; v_call: TRBV9
cdr3_aa: CASRDRAVGAGELFF; cdr3_nt: TGTGCCAGCAGAGACAGAGCAGTTGGCGCCGGGGAGCTGTTTTTT; j_call: TRBJ2-2; d_call: NA; clone_size: NA; v_call: TRBV12-3/TRBV12-4
cdr3_aa: CASRQDRTGAEAFF; cdr3_nt: TGTGCCAGCAGACAGGACAGGACCGGGGCTGAAGCTTTCTTT; j_call: TRBJ1-1; d_call: TRBD1; clone_size: NA; v_call: TRBV27
cdr3_aa: CASSILSGRPGNEQFF; cdr3_nt: TGTGCCAGCAGCATCCTTAGCGGGAGGCCGGGGAATGAGCAGTTCTTC; j_call: TRBJ2-1; d_call: TRBD2; clone_size: NA; v_call: TRBV7-9
cdr3_aa: CASSLTAYYEQYF; cdr3_nt: TGTGCCAGCAGTTTGACGGCCTACTACGAGCAGTACTTC; j_call: TRBJ2-7; d_call: NA; clone_size: many; v_call: TRBV27
cdr3_aa: CAWSVLGTSNYEQFF; cdr3_nt: TGTGCCTGGAGTGTACTAGGGACTAGCAACTATGAGCAGTTCTTC; j_call: TRBJ2-1; d_call: TRBD2; clone_size: few; v_call: TRBV30
cdr3_aa: CAIKGASGSNEQFF; cdr3_nt: TGTGCCATCAAAGGGGCTAGCGGGAGTAATGAGCAGTTCTTC; j_call: TRBJ2-1; d_call: TRBD2; clone_size: few; v_call: TRBV10-3
cdr3_aa: CASSLVAGNYNEQFF; cdr3_nt: TGCGCCAGCAGCTTGGTTGCGGGGAACTACAATGAGCAGTTCTTC; j_call: TRBJ2-1; d_call: NA; clone_size: few; v_call: TRBV5-1
cdr3_aa: CASSLAGDSNSPLHF; cdr3_nt: TGTGCCAGCAGTTTAGCCGGGGACAGTAATTCACCCCTCCACTTT; j_call: TRBJ1-6; d_call: TRBD1; clone_size: NA; v_call: TRBV12-3/TRBV12-4
cdr3_aa: CASRAQREGAIQYF; cdr3_nt: TGTGCCAGCAGGGCTCAGCGGGAGGGGGCCATTCAGTACTTC; j_call: TRBJ2-4; d_call: TRBD2; clone_size: few; v_call: TRBV28
cdr3_aa: CASGQGVMPQHF; cdr3_nt: TGTGCCAGTGGACAGGGCGTGATGCCCCAGCATTTT; j_call: TRBJ1-5; d_call: TRBD1; clone_size: few; v_call: TRBV6-1
cdr3_aa: CSARRLTGGREKLFF; cdr3_nt: TGCAGTGCTAGACGTCTGACAGGGGGCCGTGAAAAACTGTTTTTT; j_call: TRBJ1-4; d_call: TRBD1; clone_size: many; v_call: TRBV20-1
cdr3_aa: CSASRGQNSAFF; cdr3_nt: TGCAGTGCTAGCCGAGGACAGAACTCAGCTTTCTTT; j_call: TRBJ1-1; d_call: NA; clone_size: many; v_call: TRBV20-1
cdr3_aa: CASSAEGQPRGAFF; cdr3_nt: TGTGCCAGCAGCGCAGAGGGACAGCCTCGCGGAGCTTTCTTT; j_call: TRBJ1-1; d_call: TRBD1; clone_size: NA; v_call: TRBV9
cdr3_aa: CASSSILRGGETQYF; cdr3_nt: TGTGCCAGCAGTTCCATCTTACGGGGAGGGGAGACCCAGTACTTC; j_call: TRBJ2-5; d_call: TRBD2; clone_size: NA; v_call: TRBV12-3/TRBV12-4
cdr3_aa: CATTAGPWIGTQYF; cdr3_nt: TGTGCCACAACAGCGGGCCCATGGATCGGGACCCAGTACTTC; j_call: TRBJ2-5; d_call: NA; clone_size: NA; v_call: TRBV6-1
cdr3_aa: CASRRRDYLWDEQFF; cdr3_nt: TGTGCCAGCAGAAGAAGGGACTACCTTTGGGATGAGCAGTTCTTC; j_call: TRBJ2-1; d_call: TRBD2; clone_size: NA; v_call: TRBV7-8
cdr3_aa: CSASRGPGNEQFF; cdr3_nt: TGCAGTGCTAGTCGGGGGCCGGGCAATGAGCAGTTCTTC; j_call: TRBJ2-1; d_call: NA; clone_size: few; v_call: TRBV20-1
cdr3_aa: CASTPTGTANTGELFF; cdr3_nt: TGTGCCAGCACCCCAACCGGGACCGCGAACACCGGGGAGCTGTTTTTT; j_call: TRBJ2-2; d_call: NA; clone_size: once; v_call: TRBV27
cdr3_aa: CASSERGNGYTF; cdr3_nt: TGTGCCAGCAGTGAGCGGGGCAATGGCTACACCTTC; j_call: TRBJ1-2; d_call: NA; clone_size: medium-sized; v_call: TRBV2
cdr3_aa: CASSQEASGSAYF; cdr3_nt: TGTGCCAGCAGCCAAGAGGCTAGCGGGAGTGCGTACTTC; j_call: TRBJ2-5; d_call: TRBD2; clone_size: few; v_call: TRBV4-2
cdr3_aa: CSARVPQATNTGELFF; cdr3_nt: TGCAGTGCTAGAGTGCCCCAGGCTACGAACACCGGGGAGCTGTTTTTT; j_call: TRBJ2-2; d_call: NA; clone_size: few; v_call: TRBV20-1
cdr3_aa: CASSPGSSGLYYNEQFF; cdr3_nt: TGTGCCAGCAGCCCCGGCTCTTCTGGACTTTACTACAATGAGCAGTTCTTC; j_call: TRBJ2-1; d_call: NA; clone_size: NA; v_call: TRBV9
cdr3_aa: CASSLALAGGPEQFF; cdr3_nt: TGTGCCAGCAGCTTAGCCTTAGCGGGAGGACCTGAGCAGTTCTTC; j_call: TRBJ2-1; d_call: TRBD2; clone_size: many; v_call: TRBV7-9